The clone carrying this T cell receptor beta chain has ten or more counts. Its antigen is still unknown. This specimen belongs to a study of tumor-infiltrating lymphocytes in primary liver carcinoma. General observations from the study: A significantly higher top-250-clone fraction was found in tumors than in blood (p = 0.039). The study found tumor-adjacent and tumor-blood pairs overlapped less than tumor region pairs.

A constant-region primer primed TCR beta cDNA synthesis from roughly 510 ng of total RNA. TCR beta libraries came from three nested multiplex PCR rounds using slightly modified ARM-PCR. TCRdb independently ran MiXCR on the multiplex PCR reads; one entry per CDR3 protein. In the table there are 45,000 or so distinct CDR3 sequences, roughly 73% of which are singletons. From about 19-30 mg of unsorted bulk tissue, DNA and RNA were co-extracted together. Surgeons treated the primary liver carcinoma of the patients by surgical resection. Patients carried chronic HBV infection without prior treatment. The clonotype comes from a woman under 40 with primary liver carcinoma and hepatitis B virus infection. The sequenced material came from tumor-adjacent normal liver tissue.

This CDR3 is CASSFQETQYF. CDR3 in DNA: TGTGCCAGCAGCTTCCAAGAGACCCAGTACTTC. This sequence joins TRBV13 and TRBJ2-5, with D uncertain. The CDR3 runs to 11 residues. Deletions cut 3 bases from V and 1 base from J, with 0 bases between. Germline V gene lookup returns CDR1 PRHDT and CDR2 FYEKMQ (reference sequence). Variable domain in full (rest from reference TRBV13 and TRBJ2-5): AAGVIQSPRHLIKEKRETATLKCYPIPRHDTVYWYQQGPGQDPQFLISFYEKMQSDKGSIPDRFSAQQFSDYHSELNMSSLELGDSALYFCASSFQETQYFGPGTRLLVL.